This T cell receptor (beta chain) was identified in a study of T cell responses to AZD1222 COVID-19 vaccine. Study-level points and caveats: Repertoire sampling was restricted to post-peak T cell response timepoints.

TCRdb's copy holds only in-frame clones and misses some; the assay was immunoSEQ multiplex PCR. Of approximately 130,000 clones listed, approximately 88% are singletons. As to this clone: The antigen is not known.

This CDR3 spans 13 amino acids. Trimming stripped 3 bases from V and 1 base from J, with 5 bases between. The sample consisted of peripheral blood, taken 28 days after the second AZD1222 dose. The sequence derives from an adult who received the AZD1222 COVID-19 vaccine. The V and J genes are TRBV12-3 or TRBV12-4 and TRBJ2-3; D is unresolved. The CDR3 loop is CASSFRGTDTQYF. The CDR3, as DNA: TGTGCCAGCAGTTTTCGGGGCACAGATACGCAGTATTTT.